The entry that follows covers one T cell receptor (beta chain) sequence. The clone's antigen remains unknown. No quality values exist for individual bases; no much larger clone is one base distant. These data come from a study of CD8+ T cells in alopecia areata listed by TCRdb under 2018. In the study overall: The treated patients took part in an open-label pilot trial in which moderate-to-severe alopecia areata was treated with oral tofacitinib at 5 to 10 mg twice daily. Patients received tofacitinib for 6 to 18 months and were then followed off drug for 6 months to check for delayed response and recurrence. The SALT score, which quantifies the percentage of affected scalp surface area, was used to measure disease severity in treated patients. In both human patients and the C3H/HeJ mouse model, the study applied high-throughput TCRbeta sequencing to look at T cell clonal expansion in alopecia areata. In humans, TCRbeta sequencing was performed on scalp tissue and on sorted CD4+ and CD8+ peripheral blood T cells from healthy controls and from patients with patchy or totalis/universalis alopecia areata. Patients on tofacitinib were biopsied at baseline and after 4 and 24 weeks of treatment, and several of the patients also had a later scalp biopsy. Scalp clonality was compared among normal scalp (n=4), patchy alopecia areata scalp (n=8), and alopecia totalis/universalis scalp (n=8). RNA was obtained with the PAXgene miRNA kit for fixed scalp, the miRNeasy kit for PBMCs, and the RNeasy kit for mouse skin. TCRbeta CDR3 regions were amplified by immunoSEQ multiplex PCR with 35 Vbeta forward and 13 Jbeta reverse primers. On the study overall, not on this receptor specifically: TCR sequences shared between patients were less clear than in mice, possibly partly because of HLA diversity in the patient population. Many expanded lesional clones were found to persist in scalp and blood during tofacitinib treatment, and relapse after treatment cessation may be partly explained by this persistence. Tofacitinib significantly lowered scalp clonality and the number of expanded CD8+ clones among the top 100 scalp clones. Resident alphabeta T cells in normal human skin are also sequenced, complicating scalp TCR repertoire analysis, unlike mouse skin dominated by gammadelta T cells. Higher clonality and more expanded CD8+ clones were observed in lesional scalp than in normal scalp, particularly in alopecia totalis/universalis, a finding suggestive of antigenic drive. Because the treated cohort was small and had only one nonresponder, larger studies are needed to examine links between baseline CD8+ expansion and response.

The protocol used for the library was the immunoSEQ multiplex PCR assay. For TCR sequencing, RNA was extracted from every sample and reverse transcribed into cDNA to serve as template. First-strand cDNA was synthesized using SuperScript III with a 2:1 mix of oligo-dT and random hexamers. A synthetic immune receptor repertoire was used to gauge amplification bias, and whatever bias remained was removed computationally. In the original analysis: Raw reads were preprocessed to remove errors, and CDR3 was defined by IMGT conventions from the conserved cysteine to phenylalanine. Clonality was computed by normalizing Shannon entropy by log2 of the number of productive unique TCRs and subtracting the result from 1. Whether each scalp clone was CD4 or CD8 was inferred by checking scalp TCRbeta sequences against the CD4 and CD8 repertoires from sorted blood. The immuneACCESS repertoire file appears here via TCRdb, limited to in-frame rearrangements. These files lack a portion of the clones; in checked studies, under half of the deficit traces to unresolved V genes, and the cause of the others is not known. V and J calls and clone size are as listed in that table; D and trimming were resolved from the DNA. A total of under 200,000 clones appear in this sample, about two thirds of them only once. Approximately 0.91% of the sample is held by the ten biggest clonotypes.

According to the study, the label for this sample's time point signals: around 4 weeks on oral tofacitinib. The sample's treatment or condition label, in plain terms: oral pan-JAK inhibitor, 5-10 mg twice daily. Peripheral blood and lesional scalp punch biopsies were obtained from patients with alopecia areata. PBMCs were isolated by density centrifugation and stained for CD3, CD4 and CD8, after which CD4+ and CD8+ T cells were sorted on a FACSAria. CDR1 and CDR2 are read off the germline V gene as SQVTM and ANQGSEA. After removal of 7 bases from V and 5 bases from J, the junction retains 9 bases not matched to a gene. The CDR3 measures 13 amino acids from cysteine to phenylalanine. The only DNA kept is the CDR3, 39 bases in frame from the first base.

The sequence is built from TRBV29-1 and TRBJ2-5; 8 bases in the middle match TRBD2. Specimen: CD4+ T cells sorted from blood, collected at week 4, from a patient treated with tofacitinib. The source of this sequence is a human donor with alopecia areata. The DNA sequence follows: TGCAGCGGAAGAGCGGGGGCACGGGAGACCCAGTACTTC. Its amino acids are CSGRAGARETQYF.